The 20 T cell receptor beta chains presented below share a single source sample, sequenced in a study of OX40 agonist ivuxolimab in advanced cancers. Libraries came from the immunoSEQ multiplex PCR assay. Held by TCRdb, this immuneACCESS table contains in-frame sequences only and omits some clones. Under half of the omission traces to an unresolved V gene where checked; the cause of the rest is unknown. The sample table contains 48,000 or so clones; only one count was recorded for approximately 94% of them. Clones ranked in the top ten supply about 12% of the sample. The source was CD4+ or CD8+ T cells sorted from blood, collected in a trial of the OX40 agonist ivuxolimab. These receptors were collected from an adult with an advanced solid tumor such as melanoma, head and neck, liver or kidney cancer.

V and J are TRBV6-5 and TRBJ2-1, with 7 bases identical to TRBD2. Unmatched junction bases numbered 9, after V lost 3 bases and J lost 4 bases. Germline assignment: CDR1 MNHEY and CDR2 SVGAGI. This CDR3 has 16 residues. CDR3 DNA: TGTGCCAGCAGTTATGGGGCGGGAGATTCTTACAATGAGCAGTTCTTC. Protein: CASSYGAGDSYNEQFF.

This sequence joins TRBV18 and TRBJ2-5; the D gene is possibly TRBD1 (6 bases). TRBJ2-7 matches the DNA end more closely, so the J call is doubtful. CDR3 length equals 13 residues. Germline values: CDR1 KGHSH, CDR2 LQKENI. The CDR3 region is CASSLLDRSEQYF. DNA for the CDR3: TGTGCCAGCTCACTATTGGACAGAAGCGAGCAGTACTTC.

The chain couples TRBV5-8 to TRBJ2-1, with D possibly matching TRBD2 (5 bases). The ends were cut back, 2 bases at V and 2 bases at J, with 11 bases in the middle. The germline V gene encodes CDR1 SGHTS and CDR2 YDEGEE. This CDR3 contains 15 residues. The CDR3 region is CASSLRDHPYNEQFF. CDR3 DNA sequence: TGTGCCAGCAGCTTACGGGATCATCCCTACAATGAGCAGTTCTTC.

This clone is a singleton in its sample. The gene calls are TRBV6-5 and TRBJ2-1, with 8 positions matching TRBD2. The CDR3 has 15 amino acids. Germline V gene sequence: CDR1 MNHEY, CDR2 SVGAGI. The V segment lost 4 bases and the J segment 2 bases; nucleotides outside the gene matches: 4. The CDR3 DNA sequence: TGTGCCAGCAGTTTACTAGCGGTCGCCTACAATGAGCAGTTCTTC. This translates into CASSLLAVAYNEQFF.

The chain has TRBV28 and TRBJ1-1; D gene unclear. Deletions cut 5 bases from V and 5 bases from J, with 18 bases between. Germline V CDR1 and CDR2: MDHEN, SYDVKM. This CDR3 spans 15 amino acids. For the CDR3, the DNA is TGTGCCAGCAGTCCCCGGCAGTTGGATCAGACTGAAGCTTTCTTT. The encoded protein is CASSPRQLDQTEAFF.

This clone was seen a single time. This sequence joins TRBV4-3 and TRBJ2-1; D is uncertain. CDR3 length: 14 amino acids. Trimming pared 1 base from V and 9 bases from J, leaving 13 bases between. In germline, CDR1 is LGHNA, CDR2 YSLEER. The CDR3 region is CASSQVLAPTEQFF. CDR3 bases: TGCGCCAGCAGCCAAGTCCTTGCCCCAACTGAGCAGTTCTTC.

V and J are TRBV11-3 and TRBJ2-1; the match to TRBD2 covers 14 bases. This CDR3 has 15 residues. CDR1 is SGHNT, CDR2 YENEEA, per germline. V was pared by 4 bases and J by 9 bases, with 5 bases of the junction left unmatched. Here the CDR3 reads CASSSLGLAGVEQFF. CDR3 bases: TGTGCCAGCAGCTCCTTGGGACTAGCGGGAGTTGAGCAGTTCTTC. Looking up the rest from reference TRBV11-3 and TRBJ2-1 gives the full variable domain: EAGVVQSPRYKIIEKKQPVAFWCNPISGHNTLYWYLQNLGQGPELLIRYENEEAVDDSQLPKDRFSAERLKGVDSTLKIQPAELGDSAVYLCASSSLGLAGVEQFFGPGTRLTVL.

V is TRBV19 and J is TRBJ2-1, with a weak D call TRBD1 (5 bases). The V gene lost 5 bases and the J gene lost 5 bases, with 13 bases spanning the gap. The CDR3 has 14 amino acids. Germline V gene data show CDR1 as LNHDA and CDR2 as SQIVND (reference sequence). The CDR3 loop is CASSATIRDNEQFF. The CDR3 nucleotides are TGTGCCAGTAGTGCAACCATCAGGGACAATGAGCAGTTCTTC. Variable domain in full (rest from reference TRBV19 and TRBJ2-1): DGGITQSPKYLFRKEGQNVTLSCEQNLNHDAMYWYRQDPGQGLRLIYYSQIVNDFQKGDIAEGYSVSREKKESFPLTVTSAQKNPTAFYLCASSATIRDNEQFFGPGTRLTVL.

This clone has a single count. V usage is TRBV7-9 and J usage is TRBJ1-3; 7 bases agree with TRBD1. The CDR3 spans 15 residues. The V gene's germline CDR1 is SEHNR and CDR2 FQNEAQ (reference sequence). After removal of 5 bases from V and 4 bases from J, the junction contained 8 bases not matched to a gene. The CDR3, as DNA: TGTGCCAGCAGCGCCGGACAGGCTCTGGGAAACACCATATATTTT. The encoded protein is CASSAGQALGNTIYF.

In DNA form, the CDR3 reads TGTGCCACCCCCTCCGGGACACCTTACAATGAGCAGTTCTTC. Its protein is CATPSGTPYNEQFF. The chain links TRBV2 to TRBJ2-1; tentatively, D is TRBD1 (6 bases). Deletions cut 10 bases from V and 4 bases from J, with 17 bases between. This CDR3 is 14 amino acids long. Germline V gene lookup returns CDR1 SNHLY and CDR2 FYNNEI.

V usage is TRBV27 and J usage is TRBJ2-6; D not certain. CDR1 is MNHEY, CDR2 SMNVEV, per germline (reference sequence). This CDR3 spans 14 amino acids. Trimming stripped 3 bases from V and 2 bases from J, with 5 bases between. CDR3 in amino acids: CASSLVAGANVLTF. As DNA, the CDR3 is TGTGCCAGCAGTTTGGTAGCTGGGGCCAACGTCCTGACTTTC.

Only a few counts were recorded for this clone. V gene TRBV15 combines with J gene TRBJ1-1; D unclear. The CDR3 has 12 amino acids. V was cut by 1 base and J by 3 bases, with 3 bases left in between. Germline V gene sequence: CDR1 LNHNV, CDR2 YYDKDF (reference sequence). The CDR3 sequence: CATSRGDTEAFF. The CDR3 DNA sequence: TGTGCCACCAGCAGAGGTGACACTGAAGCTTTCTTT. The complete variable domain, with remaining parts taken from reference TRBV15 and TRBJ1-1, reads DAMVIQNPRYQVTQFGKPVTLSCSQTLNHNVMYWYQQKSSQAPKLLFHYYDKDFNNEADTPDNFQSRRPNTSFCFLDIRSPGLGDTAMYLCATSRGDTEAFFGQGTRLTVV.

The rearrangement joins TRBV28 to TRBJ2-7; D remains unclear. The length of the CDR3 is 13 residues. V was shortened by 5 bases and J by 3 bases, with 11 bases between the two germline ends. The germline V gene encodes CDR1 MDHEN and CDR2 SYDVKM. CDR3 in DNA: TGTGCCAGCAGTCCTCCGGGCAACTACGAGCAGTACTTC. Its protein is CASSPPGNYEQYF.

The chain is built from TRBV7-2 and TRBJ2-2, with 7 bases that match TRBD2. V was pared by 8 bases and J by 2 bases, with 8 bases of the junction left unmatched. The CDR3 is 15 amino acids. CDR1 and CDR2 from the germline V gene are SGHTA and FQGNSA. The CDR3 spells CASEFGTINTGELFF. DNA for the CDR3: TGTGCCAGCGAATTCGGGACTATTAACACCGGGGAGCTGTTTTTT. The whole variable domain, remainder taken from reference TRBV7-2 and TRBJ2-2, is GAGVSQSPSNKVTEKGKDVELRCDPISGHTALYWYRQSLGQGLEFLIYFQGNSAPDKSGLPSDRFSAERTGGSVSTLTIQRTQQEDSAVYLCASEFGTINTGELFFGEGSRLTVL.

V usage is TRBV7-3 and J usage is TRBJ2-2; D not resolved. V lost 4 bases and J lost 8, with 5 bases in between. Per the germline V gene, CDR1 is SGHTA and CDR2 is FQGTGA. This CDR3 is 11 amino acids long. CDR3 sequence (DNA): TGTGCCAGCAGCTCGGGTGGGGAGCTGTTTTTT. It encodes CASSSGGELFF.

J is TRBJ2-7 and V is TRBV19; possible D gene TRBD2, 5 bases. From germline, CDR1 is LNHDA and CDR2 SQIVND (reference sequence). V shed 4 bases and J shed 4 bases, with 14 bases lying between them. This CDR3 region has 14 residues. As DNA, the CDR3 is TGTGCCAGTAGTAAGGGAGACTTACCTTACGAGCAGTACTTC. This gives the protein CASSKGDLPYEQYF.

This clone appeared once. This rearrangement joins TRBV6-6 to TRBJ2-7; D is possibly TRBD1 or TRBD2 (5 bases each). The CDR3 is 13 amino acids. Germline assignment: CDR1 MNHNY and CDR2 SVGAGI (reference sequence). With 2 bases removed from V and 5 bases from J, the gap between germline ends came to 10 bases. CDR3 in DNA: TGTGCCAGCAGTTACGGGGGAACGGACGAGCAGTACTTC. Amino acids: CASSYGGTDEQYF.

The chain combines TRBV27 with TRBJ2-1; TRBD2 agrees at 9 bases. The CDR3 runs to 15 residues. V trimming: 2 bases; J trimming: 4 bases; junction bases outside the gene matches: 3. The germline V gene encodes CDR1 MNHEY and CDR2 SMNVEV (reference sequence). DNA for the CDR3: TGTGCCAGCAGTTTACTAAGCGGGAGGTACAATGAGCAGTTCTTC. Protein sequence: CASSLLSGRYNEQFF.

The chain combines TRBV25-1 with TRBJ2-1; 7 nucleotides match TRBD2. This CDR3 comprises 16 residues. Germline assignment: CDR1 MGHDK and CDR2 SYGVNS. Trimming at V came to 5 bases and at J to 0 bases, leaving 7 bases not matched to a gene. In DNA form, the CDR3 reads TGTGCCAGCAGTACCCAAGCGGGAAACTCCTACAATGAGCAGTTCTTC. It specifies CASSTQAGNSYNEQFF.

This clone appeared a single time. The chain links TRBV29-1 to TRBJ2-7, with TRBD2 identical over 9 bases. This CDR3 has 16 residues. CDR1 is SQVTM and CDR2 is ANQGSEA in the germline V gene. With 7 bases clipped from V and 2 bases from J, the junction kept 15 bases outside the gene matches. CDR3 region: CSALTSGSGRPYEQYF. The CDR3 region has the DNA TGCAGCGCACTAACCTCTGGTAGCGGGAGACCCTACGAGCAGTACTTC.